Listed here is a single T cell receptor beta chain. What this receptor recognizes is not known. Per-nucleotide qualities are absent, and no much larger clonotype sits a single base away. The immunoSEQ hsTCRbeta Kit was used to sequence TCR beta CDR3 regions from DNA. The source study handled its data this way. TCR sequencing data were analysed with the ImmunoSEQ Analyzer. T cell clonality was defined as 1 minus Pielou's evenness computed on productive rearrangements. The inverse Simpson index, applied to productive templates, was used to measure T cell diversity. T cell density was defined as TCR beta template counts normalized to usable DNA, with usable DNA estimated by amplifying and sequencing housekeeping genes. Two-sided Kruskal-Wallis tests were used to compare TCR metrics between histologic stages. In TCRdb, the immuneACCESS table is reduced to in-frame sequences with V and J assigned. These tables do not hold every clone; where another copy was compared, an unresolved V gene accounts for under half, and the others remain unexplained. V and J calls and clone size come straight from that table; D and trimming were deduced from the DNA. This sample is represented by over 30,000 clones; 74% of them were singletons. The ten biggest clones cover about 6% of the sample.

These data are taken from a study of immune evolution from preneoplasia to lung adenocarcinoma (dated by TCRdb to the early 2020s). For the study in its entirety: HLA loss of heterozygosity was found in more than 5.5% of AIS, under 16% of MIA and roughly 31% of ADC lesions, and in no AAH lesions. POLYSOLVER was used to infer class I HLA alleles from exome data, and LOHHLA was used to detect allele-specific HLA loss. TCR sequencing data came from over 40 patients. According to the study, around 100 samples were used for TCR sequencing. Resected precursor lesions (AAH, AIS, MIA) and invasive adenocarcinomas were each compared against paired morphologically normal lung tissue. The study used immune gene expression, TCR sequencing and multiplex immunofluorescence to profile the immune contexture of lung adenocarcinoma precursors and invasive adenocarcinoma. A total of some 48 patients with pulmonary nodules who underwent surgical resection were included in the overall cohort. Sample size was determined by specimen availability and not by a prior power calculation. The immune data were combined with whole exome sequencing and methylation data from the same cohort of nodules. Points the paper makes about the study in general: All patients were from Japan and China, so applicability to Western populations was uncertain. The highest clonality was observed in normal lung, whereas higher T cell density and diversity but lower clonality appeared to be present in later-stage lesions. Findings were based on association rather than direct causation; larger cohorts with long-term follow-up and longitudinal biopsies were deemed needed. T cell clonality was highest in KRAS-mutant nodules compared with EGFR-mutant or double wild-type lesions. The highest top T cell clone frequencies were observed in normal lung, and a progressive decrease in top T cell clone frequencies appeared to occur from AAH through AIS, MIA and invasive adenocarcinoma.

The patients had resection in Japan or China between the mid-2010s and the late 2010s. Histologic diagnosis of each case was confirmed independently by two lung cancer pathologists on H&E slides. To enrich premalignant or tumor cells for nucleic acid extraction, macro-dissection was performed after pathologic assessment. DNA was isolated from FFPE tissue using the AllPrep DNA/RNA FFPE Kit. CDR1 and CDR2, per the germline V gene, are SGDLS and YYNGEE. V lost 0 bases and J lost 4 bases; the stretch between them is 5 bases long. The CDR3, from cysteine to phenylalanine, totals 13 residues. The only DNA kept is the CDR3, 39 bases in frame from the first base.

The chain was built from TRBV9 and TRBJ2-1, with no confidently assigned D gene. The source of this sequence is a person aged 55 to 75 with lung adenocarcinoma. The sequenced sample was FFPE invasive lung adenocarcinoma tissue. The cell subset or site label here, explained by the study, means: frankly invasive lung adenocarcinoma (ADC). In nucleotide form, the sequence is TGTGCCAGCAGCGTAGACCCATACAATGAGCAGTTCTTC. This translates into CASSVDPYNEQFF.